The 17 T cell receptor beta chains below come from one sample, sequenced in a study of cytomegalovirus exposure and HLA in healthy donors. PCR primers comprised 60 Vbeta and 13 Jbeta primers. Produced via immunoSEQ multiplex PCR; TCRdb's table is partial and in-frame only. This sample carries tens of thousands of clones, with 1.5% to 2% going to the ten biggest clones. Sequenced material: PBMCs. The receptors derive from a woman aged 30 to 39 in good health and CMV-seronegative.

The chain is built from TRBV14 and TRBJ1-1; D uncertain. The CDR3 is 18 amino acids. The V gene lost 0 bases and the J gene lost 2 bases, with 19 bases spanning the gap. The germline gives CDR1 SGHDN, CDR2 FVKESK. CDR3 loop: CASSQEGRFSSLNTEAFF. For the CDR3, the DNA is TGTGCCAGCAGCCAAGAAGGGAGGTTCTCAAGTCTAAACACTGAAGCTTTCTTT.

This rearrangement joins TRBV6-4 to TRBJ2-3, with 8 bases lining up with TRBD2. Germline-derived CDR1 and CDR2 are MRHNA and SNTAGT. The CDR3 has 15 residues. V dropped 1 base and J dropped 2; count of bases not matched to a gene: 2. CDR3 DNA: TGTGCCAGCAGTGACTACGGGGGGGCCACAGATACGCAGTATTTT. As protein: CASSDYGGATDTQYF.

The chain has TRBV27 and TRBJ2-7, with a weak D call TRBD1 (5 bases). Trimming shortened V by 8 bases and J by 0 bases, and 17 bases separated the two germline ends. This CDR3 contains 15 residues. CDR1 is MNHEY, CDR2 SMNVEV, per germline (reference sequence). CDR3 amino acids: CASRKSGKSSYEQYF. The CDR3 DNA reads as TGTGCCAGCCGGAAGTCAGGGAAAAGCTCCTACGAGCAGTACTTC.

The chain joins TRBV6-5 to TRBJ1-2; D remains unclear. Looked up from germline, CDR1 is MNHEY and CDR2 is SVGAGI. CDR3 length equals 13 residues. Trimming removed 1 base at V and 8 bases at J, with 11 bases between. The CDR3: CASSYWQEQGYTF. In DNA form, the CDR3 reads TGTGCCAGCAGTTACTGGCAAGAACAAGGCTACACCTTC.

The J gene is TRBJ1-5, the V gene TRBV7-9; maybe TRBD1 (5 bases). In germline, CDR1 is SEHNR, CDR2 FQNEAQ (reference sequence). Trimming cost V 5 bases and J 5 bases, with 13 bases left between them. The CDR3 totals 14 residues. CDR3 bases: TGTGCCAGCAGCGACACCGGGGGTCATCAGCCCCAGCATTTT. It translates to CASSDTGGHQPQHF.

In DNA, the CDR3 is TGTGCCAGCAGCCGACCGGGACTAGCGAATGAGCAGTTCTTC. Translated: CASSRPGLANEQFF. The chain joins TRBV4-2 to TRBJ2-1, with 10 bases identical to TRBD2. CDR1 and CDR2 (germline): LGHNA, YNFKEQ. J lost 7 bases, V lost 4 bases, and 4 bases had no gene match. The CDR3 contains 14 residues.

V and J are TRBV29-1 and TRBJ1-2, with unresolved D. V lost 3 bases and J lost 4, with 9 bases in between. This CDR3 is built from 12 residues. The V gene's germline CDR1 is SQVTM and CDR2 ANQGSEA. CDR3 sequence (DNA): TGCAGCGTTGATGGGGAGCTCTATGGCTACACCTTC. Amino acid sequence: CSVDGELYGYTF.

This chain joins TRBV29-1 and TRBJ1-1; possible D gene TRBD1, 6 bases. V lost 7 bases to trimming and J lost 6 bases, with 15 bases between them. The CDR3 runs 12 residues. The germline CDR1 and CDR2 sequences are SQVTM and ANQGSEA. CDR3 residues: CSAQQGGAEAFF. The CDR3 DNA reads TGCAGCGCCCAACAGGGAGGGGCTGAAGCTTTCTTT.

This chain connects TRBV4-1 to TRBJ1-1, with 7 bases fitting TRBD1. Losses at the gene ends were 4 bases for V and 7 bases for J; bases not matched to a gene: 3. Germline V gene data show CDR1 as MGHRA and CDR2 as YSYEKL. CDR3 length equals 12 residues. As DNA, the CDR3 is TGCGCCAGCAGCCCGACAGGGAATGAAGCTTTCTTT. This gives the protein CASSPTGNEAFF.

Note on this clone: Compared with germline, one end of the junction differs, possibly owing to a read error. The rearrangement joins TRBV30 to TRBJ2-1; either TRBD1 or TRBD2 may supply D (5 bases each). The CDR3 extends over 15 amino acids. From germline, CDR1 is GTSNPN and CDR2 SVGIG (reference sequence). The CDR3 DNA is TGTGCCGGGAGTGGGGAAGGGGTCGGAAAATGGGAGCAGTTCTTC. Protein sequence: CAGSGEGVGKWEQFF.

The chain has TRBV7-2 and TRBJ1-5; no firm D call. The CDR3 extends over 16 amino acids. The germline V gene encodes CDR1 SGHTA and CDR2 FQGNSA. The germline V and J ends were trimmed by 1 base and 3 bases, with 13 bases remaining between them. CDR3 amino acids: CASSLGGSPTNQPQHF. In nucleotides, the CDR3 is TGTGCCAGCAGCTTAGGAGGATCGCCAACCAATCAGCCCCAGCATTTT.

The chain uses TRBV2 and TRBJ2-5; TRBD1 matches 8 bases. The CDR3 extends over 13 amino acids. Germline CDR1 is SNHLY and CDR2 is FYNNEI. V was clipped by 8 bases and J by 2 bases; unmatched bases: 4. The CDR3 loop is CASSDRAQETQYF. CDR3 DNA sequence: TGTGCCAGCTCGGACAGGGCACAAGAGACCCAGTACTTC.

The chain joins TRBV7-2 to TRBJ1-5, with D maybe TRBD1 (6 bases). This CDR3 is 15 amino acids long. V lost 4 bases and J lost 9, with 19 bases in between. Germline CDR1 reads SGHTA; CDR2 reads FQGNSA. CDR3 sequence: CASSSQGRGIRPQHF. Written as DNA, the CDR3 is TGTGCCAGCAGCTCACAGGGACGGGGAATTCGGCCCCAGCATTTT.

The chain uses TRBV5-4 and TRBJ2-1, with TRBD2 identical over 11 bases. J lost 4 bases, V lost 1 base, and 1 base had no gene match. The CDR3 contains 15 residues. Germline CDR1 reads SGHNT; CDR2 reads YYREEE (reference sequence). CDR3 nucleotides: TGTGCCAGCAGCTTGCTAGCGGGGGGTTACAATGAGCAGTTCTTC. Residues: CASSLLAGGYNEQFF.

V is TRBV5-4 and J is TRBJ1-1; no clear D. This CDR3 spans 15 amino acids. In germline, CDR1 is SGHNT, CDR2 YYREEE (reference sequence). The germline V and J ends were trimmed by 1 base and 6 bases, with 16 bases remaining between them. Here the CDR3 DNA reads TGTGCCAGCAGCTTGCCCGGGGTCTCCCAGGCTGAAGCTTTCTTT. Amino acid sequence: CASSLPGVSQAEAFF.

This rearrangement joins TRBV7-9 to TRBJ2-1, with 9 nucleotides matching TRBD1. Unmatched junction bases numbered 5, after V lost 9 bases and J lost 2 bases. The length of the CDR3 is 14 residues. Germline CDR1 and CDR2: SEHNR and FQNEAQ (reference sequence). The CDR3 nucleotides read TGTGCCAGTTCGGGGACAGGGCCCTACAATGAGCAGTTCTTC. Protein product: CASSGTGPYNEQFF.

The chain's CDR3 is CASSIKGTSVSTDTQYF. The CDR3 DNA follows: TGTGCCAGTAGTATTAAGGGGACTAGCGTTAGCACAGATACGCAGTATTTT. The chain joins TRBV19 to TRBJ2-3; 10 positions match TRBD2. V lost 3 bases, J lost 0 bases, and 6 bases stayed unmatched. The germline V gene has CDR1 LNHDA and CDR2 SQIVND (reference sequence). There are 17 residues in the CDR3.